One and the same sample provided the 19 T cell receptor beta chains below, sequenced in a study of Graves' ophthalmopathy and Graves' hyperthyroidism. Amplification of the TCR beta CDR3 regions used RNA transcripts (as template). The authors performed first-round RT-PCR with HTBI primers and then a second-round multiplex PCR. Using its own MiXCR run on the multiplex PCR reads, TCRdb lists one record per CDR3 protein. Of roughly 160,000 distinct CDR3 sequences listed, around two fifths are singletons. The sequencing sample was made of peripheral blood. These receptors all stem from a middle-aged woman with Graves' ophthalmopathy.

The J gene is TRBJ2-2, the V gene TRBV11-3; D unresolved. The length of the CDR3 is 14 residues. Per the germline V gene, CDR1 is SGHNT and CDR2 is YENEEA. The ends were cut back, 5 bases at V and 3 bases at J, with 10 bases in the middle. CDR3 DNA sequence: TGTGCCAGCAGCATAGTCTTTGACACCGGGGAGCTGTTTTTT. Its translation: CASSIVFDTGELFF.

The V and J genes are TRBV6-1 and TRBJ1-6; the D is unclear. The CDR3 is 12 residues long. Deletions cut 8 bases from V and 8 bases from J, with 10 bases between. The germline CDR1 and CDR2 sequences are MNHNS and SASEGT. The CDR3 DNA sequence: TGTGCCAGCGGTAGAGCGGATTCACCCCTCCACTTT. Translated, it gives CASGRADSPLHF.

The chain is built from TRBV6-2 or TRBV6-3 and TRBJ2-5; 13 nucleotides match TRBD2. CDR1 and CDR2 from the germline V gene are MNHEY and SVGEGT. J gave up 4 bases and V 7 bases, and 6 bases lay outside the gene matches. The length of the CDR3 is 15 residues. CDR3 sequence: CASIQGLAGRETQYF. The CDR3 nucleotides are TGTGCCAGCATCCAGGGACTAGCGGGGAGAGAGACCCAGTACTTC.

This clonotype was detected only a few times. The chain couples TRBV6-2 or TRBV6-3 to TRBJ1-2; TRBD1 is a possible D gene (5 bases). The V gene lost 4 bases and the J gene lost 8 bases, with 11 bases spanning the gap. This CDR3 spans 12 amino acids. From germline, CDR1 is MNHEY and CDR2 SVGEGT. CDR3 sequence reads: CASSSRGDGYTF. In DNA form, the CDR3 reads TGTGCCAGCAGTTCCCGCGGGGACGGCTACACCTTC.

J is TRBJ1-5 and V is TRBV27; D is unresolved. This CDR3 is 15 amino acids long. CDR1 MNHEY and CDR2 SMNVEV come from the germline V gene (reference sequence). V gave up 5 bases and J gave up 0 bases, with 11 bases separating them. CDR3 in amino acids: CASSLRTNSNQPQHF. The CDR3 nucleotides are TGTGCCAGCAGTCTACGGACTAATAGCAATCAGCCCCAGCATTTT.

This clonotype was recorded many times. The chain uses TRBV6-5 and TRBJ1-1, with D hard to call. The germline CDR1 and CDR2 sequences are MNHEY and SVGAGI. The CDR3 covers 14 residues. V lost 0 bases, J lost 1 base, and 6 bases lay in between. The CDR3 loop reads CASSYSYTNTEAFF. The CDR3 coding sequence is TGTGCCAGCAGTTACTCCTACACGAACACTGAAGCTTTCTTT.

The chain carries TRBV6-2 or TRBV6-3 and TRBJ1-1, with 8 nucleotides matching TRBD1. The length of the CDR3 is 15 residues. Trimming took 5 bases from V and 2 from J; bases not matched to a gene: 7. Germline lookup yields CDR1 MNHEY and CDR2 SVGEGT. The CDR3 region is CASSKTGGINTEAFF. The DNA for the CDR3 is TGTGCCAGCAGTAAAACAGGGGGGATTAACACTGAAGCTTTCTTT.

The genes are TRBV4-1 and TRBJ1-1; D not resolved. The CDR3 length is 15 residues. Germline CDR1 and CDR2: MGHRA and YSYEKL. V shed 0 bases and J shed 4 bases, with 12 bases lying between them. The CDR3 DNA follows: TGCGCCAGCAGCCAAGAATCCCAAGTCGGCACTGAAGCTTTCTTT. Residues: CASSQESQVGTEAFF.

This rearrangement joins TRBV6-1 to TRBJ1-1, with 10 bases identical to TRBD1. The CDR3 length is 14 residues. The ends lost 0 bases at V and 11 bases at J; junction bases unmatched: 6. CDR1 MNHNS and CDR2 SASEGT come from the germline V gene. The CDR3 region has the DNA TGTGCCAGCAGTGAAGCCGGGACAGGGGAGTCGGCTTTCTTT. Protein product: CASSEAGTGESAFF.

This clonotype was recorded many times. V is TRBV12-3 or TRBV12-4 and J is TRBJ1-1, with D possibly matching TRBD1 (5 bases). Trimming pared 2 bases from V and 1 base from J, leaving 8 bases between. The CDR3 spans 14 residues. The CDR3 spells CASSLSGGNTEAFF. The CDR3 nucleotides read TGTGCCAGCAGTTTATCTGGGGGGAACACTGAAGCTTTCTTT.

This clonotype occurred many times. V is TRBV6-1 and J is TRBJ2-7; the match to TRBD1 covers 9 bases. The junction had 13 bases not matched to a gene; V was cut back by 8 bases and J by 5 bases. This CDR3 contains 15 residues. Germline CDR1 MNHNS, CDR2 SASEGT. The CDR3 region is CASSGVRTGADEQYF. In nucleotides, the CDR3 is TGTGCCAGCTCAGGGGTGCGGACAGGGGCCGACGAGCAGTACTTC.

Many counts were recorded for this clonotype. The genes are TRBV6-5 and TRBJ2-5, with TRBD2 matching over 14 bases. With 5 bases clipped from V and 1 base from J, the junction kept 3 bases outside the gene matches. CDR1 MNHEY and CDR2 SVGAGI come from the germline V gene. The CDR3 sequence is 16 residues long. CDR3 in amino acids: CASSRTSGRFQETQYF. In nucleotides, the CDR3 is TGTGCCAGCAGTCGGACTAGCGGGAGGTTCCAAGAGACCCAGTACTTC.

V and J are TRBV15 and TRBJ2-3, with 7 positions matching TRBD2. In germline, CDR1 is LNHNV, CDR2 YYDKDF (reference sequence). CDR3 length: 13 residues. Trimming took 5 bases from V and 5 from J; bases not matched to a gene: 4. The CDR3 sequence: CATSSRGVDTQYF. CDR3 DNA: TGTGCCACCAGCTCCCGGGGGGTAGATACGCAGTATTTT.

CDR3 residues: CASSYPPDEQYF. The CDR3 DNA reads TGTGCCAGCAGTTATCCCCCGGATGAGCAGTACTTC. The chain is built from TRBV28 and TRBJ2-7; D unresolved. This CDR3 has 12 residues. V shed 4 bases and J shed 7 bases, with 11 bases lying between them. Germline V CDR1 and CDR2: MDHEN, SYDVKM.

This clonotype has at least ten counts. The chain combines TRBV28 with TRBJ2-2, with TRBD2 as a possible D gene (6 bases). Germline assignment: CDR1 MDHEN and CDR2 SYDVKM. V shed 6 bases and J shed 4 bases, with 27 bases lying between them. There are 19 residues in the CDR3. CDR3 sequence (DNA): TGTGCCAGCAGCGCAGGTTGGGCGGGACGAATTGGATCCACCGGGGAGCTGTTTTTT. It translates to CASSAGWAGRIGSTGELFF.

The chain is built from TRBV12-3 or TRBV12-4 and TRBJ1-1, with a tentative D call TRBD1 (6 bases). The CDR3 totals 12 residues. V lost 6 bases, J lost 7 bases, and 12 bases lay in between. This chain's CDR3 is CASRPGGGEAFF. The CDR3 DNA is TGTGCCAGCAGACCGGGGGGCGGTGAAGCTTTCTTT.

This clonotype has at least ten counts. This chain uses TRBV6-2 or TRBV6-3 with TRBJ2-2; D uncertain. CDR1 is MNHEY and CDR2 is SVGEGT in the germline V gene. V shed 5 bases and J shed 7 bases, with 2 bases lying between them. CDR3 length equals 10 residues. CDR3 nucleotide sequence: TGTGCCAGCAGTAACGGGGAGCTGTTTTTT. Translation gives CASSNGELFF.

The gene calls are TRBV6-1 and TRBJ1-2; D is perhaps TRBD1 (6 bases). This CDR3 is built from 11 residues. Germline V lookup: CDR1 MNHNS, CDR2 SASEGT. Trimming cost V 10 bases and J 8 bases, with 14 bases left between them. CDR3 residues: CAIGGRGGYTF. Written as DNA, the CDR3 is TGTGCCATCGGGGGGCGAGGAGGCTACACCTTC.

The chain is built from TRBV6-5 and TRBJ2-7; D is tentatively TRBD1 or TRBD2 (5 bases each). The V gene lost 4 bases and the J gene lost 3 bases, with 16 bases spanning the gap. The CDR3 is 15 amino acids. Germline V gene sequence: CDR1 MNHEY, CDR2 SVGAGI. The chain's CDR3 is CASSSPGREVYEQYF. In DNA, the CDR3 is TGTGCCAGCAGTTCACCGGGACGCGAAGTCTACGAGCAGTACTTC.